A selection of T cell receptor beta chains follows, all from one sample in a study of shared clonotypes between healthy human individuals. Assay used: immunoSEQ multiplex PCR; TCRdb lists only in-frame clones, some missing. The data hold about 2.1 million clones, with around 93% observed a single time. Sequences were obtained from naive CD8+ T cells from PBMCs. These receptors all come from a man aged 18 to 30 in good health. Some clones in this sample may be carry-over from other donors' samples. Both conserved end residues are part of each CDR3. The D gene is left open where the match is weak. Some rows have no size entry. The others give once, few or many, or a class for an expanded clone.

v_gene	abundance	j_gene	d_gene	CDR3aa	CDR3nt
TRBV5-5	NA	TRBJ1-1	NA	CASSLRMNTEAFF	TGTGCCAGCAGCCTGAGGATGAACACTGAAGCTTTCTTT
TRBV19	once	TRBJ2-7	TRBD1	CASSRQGILYEQYF	TGTGCCAGTAGTAGACAGGGGATACTCTACGAGCAGTACTTC
TRBV30	NA	TRBJ2-7	NA	CAWSWGQTTYEQYF	TGTGCCTGGAGCTGGGGGCAGACTACTTACGAGCAGTACTTC
TRBV10-3	NA	TRBJ1-2	NA	CAISESDAHYGYTF	TGTGCCATCAGTGAGTCGGATGCCCATTATGGCTACACCTTC
TRBV9	NA	TRBJ2-3	NA	CASSVQGARNTDTQYF	TGTGCCAGCAGCGTTCAGGGAGCGCGGAACACAGATACGCAGTATTTT
TRBV15	NA	TRBJ2-5	TRBD1	CATSRGTGGRQETQYF	TGTGCCACCAGCAGAGGGACAGGGGGCCGCCAAGAGACCCAGTACTTC
TRBV6-1	NA	TRBJ2-3	TRBD1	CASSVTGGFSTDTQYF	TGTGCCAGCAGTGTAACAGGGGGCTTCAGCACAGATACGCAGTATTTT
TRBV10-3	once	TRBJ2-7	TRBD2	CAISESGTSGYEQYF	TGTGCCATCAGTGAGTCTGGGACTAGCGGCTACGAGCAGTACTTC
TRBV9	NA	TRBJ1-3	NA	CASSVNGNTIYF	TGTGCCAGCAGCGTAAATGGAAACACCATATATTTT
TRBV28	NA	TRBJ1-5	NA	CASSWQGTQHF	TGTGCCAGCAGTTGGCAGGGAACCCAGCATTTT
TRBV7-8	NA	TRBJ2-1	NA	CASSLSQASSYNEQFF	TGTGCCAGCAGCCTTTCACAGGCCTCCTCCTACAATGAGCAGTTCTTC
TRBV6-1	NA	TRBJ2-7	TRBD1	CASSVWGRGQSEQYF	TGTGCCAGCAGTGTATGGGGCAGGGGGCAAAGCGAGCAGTACTTC
TRBV6-5	NA	TRBJ1-2	NA	CASTPNYGYTF	TGTGCCAGCACTCCTAACTATGGCTACACCTTC
TRBV9	NA	TRBJ1-1	NA	CASSVGGLQEAFF	TGTGCCAGCAGCGTGGGGGGTCTCCAGGAAGCTTTCTTT
TRBV14	NA	TRBJ2-7	NA	CASSQVHHGYEQYF	TGTGCCAGCAGCCAAGTTCACCATGGCTACGAGCAGTACTTC
TRBV5-5	NA	TRBJ1-2	TRBD1	CASSGEQGAFYGYTF	TGTGCCAGCAGCGGGGAACAGGGGGCGTTCTATGGCTACACCTTC
TRBV5-1	NA	TRBJ2-7	TRBD2	CASSLSLAGPSYEQYF	TGCGCCAGCAGCTTGAGCCTAGCGGGCCCCTCCTACGAGCAGTACTTC
TRBV19	NA	TRBJ1-5	NA	CASSFDSHQPQHF	TGTGCCAGTAGTTTCGACAGTCATCAGCCCCAGCATTTT
TRBV29-1	NA	TRBJ1-2	NA	CSVSTLYGYTF	TGCAGCGTTTCGACCCTCTATGGCTACACCTTC
TRBV19	NA	TRBJ1-2	NA	CASSIPFYTPGGYTF	TGTGCCAGTAGTATCCCCTTCTACACTCCTGGGGGCTACACCTTC
TRBV5-1	NA	TRBJ2-1	TRBD1	CASSPGQANEQFF	TGCGCCAGCAGCCCTGGACAGGCCAATGAGCAGTTCTTC
TRBV9	NA	TRBJ2-7	TRBD1	CASSVQRDRASYEQYF	TGTGCCAGCAGCGTACAACGAGACAGGGCGTCCTACGAGCAGTACTTC
TRBV6-5	NA	TRBJ1-2	NA	CASRGVPLYGYTF	TGTGCCAGCAGGGGGGTTCCACTCTATGGCTACACCTTC
TRBV7-9	NA	TRBJ1-2	NA	CASSPPTGNYGYTF	TGTGCCAGCAGCCCCCCGACAGGAAACTATGGCTACACCTTC
TRBV28	once	TRBJ2-1	NA	CASSFWRGSSYNEQFF	TGTGCCAGCAGTTTTTGGCGGGGCAGCTCCTACAATGAGCAGTTCTTC
TRBV29-1	NA	TRBJ2-1	NA	CSVVAGNNEQFF	TGCAGCGTTGTAGCAGGGAACAATGAGCAGTTCTTC
TRBV7-9	NA	TRBJ2-1	NA	CASSPTGGSPHNEQFF	TGTGCCAGCAGCCCCACCGGCGGTAGCCCCCACAATGAGCAGTTCTTC
TRBV5-8	NA	TRBJ2-1	NA	CASSNDFSSYNEQFF	TGTGCCAGCAGCAACGACTTCAGCTCCTACAATGAGCAGTTCTTC
TRBV27	NA	TRBJ2-7	NA	CASSLSMRSLEQYF	TGTGCCAGCAGTTTATCGATGCGCTCCCTTGAGCAGTACTTC
TRBV5-1	NA	TRBJ1-2	NA	CASSPTGPYGYTF	TGCGCCAGCAGCCCGACAGGCCCATATGGCTACACCTTC
TRBV19	NA	TRBJ1-1	TRBD1	CASTPDREGGPNTEAFF	TGTGCCAGTACTCCGGACAGGGAAGGGGGACCGAACACTGAAGCTTTCTTT
TRBV29-1	NA	TRBJ2-3	TRBD2	CSVRVTSGRTDTQYF	TGCAGCGTTCGAGTGACTAGCGGGAGGACAGATACGCAGTATTTT
TRBV27	NA	TRBJ2-2	TRBD2	CASTPGRGLNTGELFF	TGTGCCAGCACCCCGGGGAGGGGCCTAAACACCGGGGAGCTGTTTTTT
TRBV7-6	NA	TRBJ2-5	TRBD1	CASSRRTGDLTQYF	TGTGCCAGCAGCCGGAGGACAGGGGATTTGACCCAGTACTTC
TRBV19	NA	TRBJ2-7	TRBD1	CASSPAGTGRYEQYF	TGTGCCAGTAGCCCCGCCGGGACAGGGAGGTACGAGCAGTACTTC
TRBV13	NA	TRBJ2-7	NA	CASSSQRPYEQYF	TGTGCCAGCAGCTCACAGAGACCCTACGAGCAGTACTTC
TRBV9	NA	TRBJ2-7	TRBD2	CASSVGSGRAYEQYF	TGTGCCAGCAGCGTAGGGAGCGGGAGGGCCTACGAGCAGTACTTC
TRBV10-1	NA	TRBJ2-1	TRBD2	CASSESMLADRRYNEQFF	TGCGCCAGCAGTGAGTCGATGCTAGCGGATAGGCGGTACAATGAGCAGTTCTTC
TRBV11-2	NA	TRBJ1-5	TRBD1	CASSSTGGGDQPQHF	TGTGCCAGCAGCTCGACAGGGGGCGGGGATCAGCCCCAGCATTTT
TRBV4-3	NA	TRBJ2-2	TRBD1	CASSQGYRGRGTGELFF	TGCGCCAGCAGCCAAGGCTACAGGGGTAGGGGCACCGGGGAGCTGTTTTTT
TRBV15	NA	TRBJ1-1	TRBD1	CATSITGTGVPEAFF	TGTGCCACCAGCATCACCGGGACAGGGGTACCTGAAGCTTTCTTT
TRBV4-2	NA	TRBJ2-7	TRBD2	CASSQGASGIDEQYF	TGTGCCAGCAGCCAAGGGGCTAGCGGGATTGACGAGCAGTACTTC
TRBV27	NA	TRBJ1-1	TRBD1	CASSWTGAHTEAFF	TGTGCCAGCAGTTGGACAGGGGCCCACACTGAAGCTTTCTTT
TRBV18	NA	TRBJ1-1	NA	CASSPTRDKGTEAFF	TGTGCCAGCTCACCAACCCGAGATAAGGGCACTGAAGCTTTCTTT
TRBV10-1	NA	TRBJ2-2	TRBD1	CASSEAGTGVTGELFF	TGCGCCAGCAGTGAAGCCGGGACAGGGGTGACCGGGGAGCTGTTTTTT
TRBV2	NA	TRBJ2-2	NA	CASSSIWDRHTGELFF	TGTGCCAGCAGCTCAATTTGGGACCGTCACACCGGGGAGCTGTTTTTT
TRBV6-1	NA	TRBJ1-5	TRBD1	CAIRGGLGQPQHF	TGTGCCATTAGAGGGGGCTTGGGGCAGCCCCAGCATTTT
TRBV7-9	NA	TRBJ1-2	NA	CASSFLRGSAYGYTF	TGTGCCAGCAGCTTCCTAAGGGGATCGGCGTATGGCTACACCTTC
TRBV15	NA	TRBJ1-2	NA	CATRAGTYGYTF	TGTGCCACCAGGGCAGGAACCTATGGCTACACCTTC
TRBV2	NA	TRBJ1-6	NA	CASSDRGGGHGSNGALHF	TGTGCCAGCAGTGACCGGGGAGGAGGCCACGGCTCAAACGGGGCCCTCCACTTT
TRBV27	NA	TRBJ2-7	NA	CASSLSGSYEQYF	TGTGCCAGCAGTTTAAGTGGCTCCTACGAGCAGTACTTC
TRBV4-1	NA	TRBJ1-1	NA	CASSQTRVGVMNTEAFF	TGCGCCAGCAGCCAAACCCGAGTAGGGGTTATGAACACTGAAGCTTTCTTT
TRBV19	NA	TRBJ2-7	TRBD2	CASSITGGSEQYF	TGTGCCAGTAGTATAACGGGGGGGTCCGAGCAGTACTTC
TRBV9	NA	TRBJ2-7	TRBD1	CASSVGGQTPRVEQYF	TGTGCCAGCAGCGTAGGGGGACAGACACCCCGGGTCGAGCAGTACTTC
TRBV27	NA	TRBJ1-2	TRBD1	CASSLSITGTGWGGYTF	TGTGCCAGCAGTTTATCGATAACCGGGACAGGGTGGGGAGGCTACACCTTC